The present entry profiles one T cell receptor (beta chain) with its context. Its target is not known. V lost 4 bases and J lost 4, with 8 bases in between. Per the germline V gene, CDR1 is SQVTM and CDR2 is ANQGSEA. CDR3 length equals 12 residues. This entry is derived from a study of cytomegalovirus exposure and HLA in healthy donors. Study-wide background: The same platform as the approximately 730 first-cohort repertoires was used for the 100 to 150 validation repertoires, a later analysis reported. Findings and limits, study-wide: There were three CMV-associated chains whose specificity for CMV antigens was confirmed in vitro.

The assay was immunoSEQ multiplex PCR, and TCRdb's table has in-frame clones only and misses some. Among 250,000 to 400,000 clones listed, roughly 90% were seen once. Material for sequencing was PBMCs. The sequence was obtained from a man under 40 in good health and CMV-seronegative. V gene TRBV29-1 combines with J gene TRBJ1-5; D not certain. CDR3 protein: CSVARENQPQHF. The CDR3, as DNA: TGCAGCGTTGCGCGGGAGAATCAGCCCCAGCATTTT.